The 7 T cell receptor beta chains given below trace back to one sample, sequenced in a study of shared clonotypes between healthy human individuals. Assay: immunoSEQ multiplex PCR; the TCRdb copy retains only in-frame clones and omits some. The table includes 850,000 to 1,200,000 clones, about 80% detected once. The sequenced sample consisted of memory CD4+ T cells sorted from blood. Subset indicated: CD45RA-negative fraction. These receptors were collected from a man in his late teens or twenties in good health.

The rearrangement joins TRBV7-9 to TRBJ2-1, with D possibly TRBD1 on 5 matching bases. The CDR3 is made up of 14 amino acids. Deletions cut 3 bases from V and 6 bases from J, with 12 bases between. CDR1 and CDR2 from the germline V gene are SEHNR and FQNEAQ (reference sequence). The CDR3 sequence: CASSFYQGANEQFF. CDR3 DNA sequence: TGTGCCAGCAGCTTCTACCAGGGCGCCAATGAGCAGTTCTTC.

The rearrangement links TRBV7-2 to TRBJ2-2, with D possibly being TRBD1 (5 bases). The CDR3 sequence is 12 residues long. Looked up from germline, CDR1 is SGHTA and CDR2 is FQGNSA. CDR3 nucleotide sequence: TGTGGATCGCAGGGAAACACCGGGGAGCTGTTTTTT. This sequence encodes CGSQGNTGELFF. Complete variable domain (other parts from reference TRBV7-2 and TRBJ2-2): GAGVSQSPSNKVTEKGKDVELRCDPISGHTALYWYRQSLGQGLEFLIYFQGNSAPDKSGLPSDRFSAERTGGSVSTLTIQRTQQEDSAVYLCGSQGNTGELFFGEGSRLTVL.

This chain joins TRBV5-1 and TRBJ2-7, with D possibly being TRBD1 or TRBD2 (6 bases each). The germline V gene has CDR1 SGHRS and CDR2 YFSETQ. The CDR3 is 15 residues long. The V and J ends lost 4 bases and 2 bases respectively, with 16 bases between them. CDR3: CASSLWGALTYEQYF. DNA for the CDR3: TGCGCCAGCAGCCTTTGGGGGGCCCTCACCTACGAGCAGTACTTC.

This chain joins TRBV5-1 and TRBJ2-3, with D maybe TRBD2 (6 bases). The V end was cut by 3 bases, the J end by 0 bases, with 11 bases between. Germline V gene data show CDR1 as SGHRS and CDR2 as YFSETQ. The CDR3 runs 15 residues. The CDR3 loop is CASSSGGVSTDTQYF. The CDR3 nucleotides read TGCGCCAGCAGCTCCGGAGGGGTAAGCACAGATACGCAGTATTTT.

This chain uses TRBV5-1 with TRBJ1-2, with D possibly being TRBD1 (6 bases). This CDR3 is built from 15 residues. The V end was cut by 3 bases, the J end by 6 bases, with 18 bases between. Germline V gives CDR1 SGHRS, CDR2 YFSETQ. CDR3 nucleotide sequence: TGCGCCAGCAGCTGGAGAATACAGGGTGAGGATGGCTACACCTTC. The encoded protein is CASSWRIQGEDGYTF.

This chain uses TRBV11-2 with TRBJ2-3; 10 bases fit TRBD2. This CDR3 contains 17 residues. Germline-derived CDR1 and CDR2 are SGHAT and FQNNGV. V trimming: 4 bases; J trimming: 3 bases; junction bases outside the gene matches: 10. As DNA, the CDR3 is TGTGCCAGCAGCTCGGGACTAGCGTCTCTCCGGACAGATACGCAGTATTTT. Encoded protein: CASSSGLASLRTDTQYF.

This clone was counted a few times. The chain joins TRBV19 to TRBJ1-1; 7 positions match TRBD1. CDR3 length: 14 residues. In germline, CDR1 is LNHDA, CDR2 SQIVND (reference sequence). Trimming removed 5 bases from V and 7 bases from J; junction bases left unmatched: 10. The CDR3 DNA reads TGTGCCAGTAGTCGTACAGGGGTAAGCGGTGAAGCTTTCTTT. Its translation is CASSRTGVSGEAFF. Full variable domain (rest looked up from reference TRBV19 and TRBJ1-1): DGGITQSPKYLFRKEGQNVTLSCEQNLNHDAMYWYRQDPGQGLRLIYYSQIVNDFQKGDIAEGYSVSREKKESFPLTVTSAQKNPTAFYLCASSRTGVSGEAFFGQGTRLTVV.